Included here is one T cell receptor beta chain sequence, with context. Its specific antigen is unknown. No base qualities exist here, and no much larger clone lies one base off it. Other DNA sequences in the sample encode the same CDR3. The data were obtained in a study of cytomegalovirus exposure and HLA in healthy donors (dated by TCRdb to 2015 to 2018). Background for the entire study: An earlier analysis of roughly 570 of the donors reported approximately 280 Gb of sequence data and approximately 120 million unique TCR beta sequences obtained from about 200 million T cells. Along with the roughly 700-subject first cohort, a separate validation cohort of about 110 different subjects was used. Approximately 300 gigabases of sequencing data and around 85 million unique TCR sequences made up an early release that covered 500 to 650 HLA-typed donors. The study combined high-throughput TCR immunosequencing, statistical association of individual TCRs with disease status, and machine learning to predict cytomegalovirus infection status. Every discovery cohort repertoire had been produced on one sequencing platform. The number of typed donors differed by locus: roughly 620-630 for A, B, C, DRB1 and DQB1; 500 to 550 for DQA1; some 590 for DPA1; and some 430 for DPB1. Using immunosequencing, the study profiled T cell repertoires from fewer than 700 subjects and related those repertoires to cytomegalovirus serostatus. A later analysis re-analyzed previously published TCR beta repertoires from about 600 donors and added high-resolution HLA genotyping to study TCR occurrence patterns. In the later analysis, no new phenotypic data were used to find candidate immune exposures; instead, reliance was placed on TCR beta sequences and their occurrence across donors. Because of strong linkage in the cohort, a few DR-DQ haplotypes were treated as single units for association and clustering. Across 398 genotyped donors of the cohort, an average of 235,054 unique TCR beta nucleotide sequences per donor were sequenced, and roughly 17% of those sequences were non-productive. Of the roughly 390 genotyped donors, approximately 81% were placed in the genetic ancestry cluster associated with self-reported Caucasian donors. Genome-wide SNP genotypes for about three fifths of the roughly 670 donors were used in a later genetic analysis, which treated that subset as a discovery cohort. Donor age, sex, ethnicity and CMV serostatus were compiled alongside the repertoire data. HLA typing covered class I and class II loci at four-digit resolution. The study was designed to test whether signatures of past pathogen exposure could be identified by cataloging public T cell receptors. An earlier analysis of approximately 500 of the donors applied high-throughput TCR beta sequencing to assess whether each TCR beta V gene segment acted as functional or pseudogenic. The paper's findings and limits, for the study overall: A further reported finding was that TCR beta sequences accurately predicted the HLA-A and HLA-B alleles for most subjects in the first cohort. According to the authors, the approach could potentially be generalized to other disease states and immunological phenotypes. Most TCR sequences were observed very rarely across donors, whereas some public TCRs were present in many individuals. Correlated functional status among segregating V segments might reflect linkage disequilibrium, but an unknown experimental factor could not be ruled out. The study gave a list of over 150 TCR beta chains associated with cytomegalovirus. Several of the top co-occurrence clusters appeared to be linked to parvovirus B19, influenza, CMV and Epstein-Barr virus, according to a later analysis. A cluster of highly shared sequence variants was judged likely to represent a technical artifact of the sequencing pipeline. A later analysis associated 15,000 to 20,000 TCR beta sequences with specific HLA alleles at a false discovery rate of 0.05. Three of the identified cytomegalovirus-associated TCR beta chains were confirmed in vitro to be specific for cytomegalovirus antigens. In an earlier analysis of approximately 590 of the donors, most TCR beta V segments appeared in productive rearrangements about 90% or about 30% of the time, broadly matching IMGT annotations. V-gene and J-gene trimming of TCR beta chains was associated with a missense DCLRE1C variant in a later genetic analysis, and the association was replicated in an independent cohort. When HLA alleles, especially DR and DQ, strongly co-occurred, attributing TCR associations to individual alleles was difficult. Cytomegalovirus status was reported to be diagnosed by the classifier with high specificity and sensitivity in both the original and validation cohorts. CMV serostatus was the only immune exposure information available for the cohort. Sequencing depth was assumed to be roughly uniform across donors in the presence/absence analyses, though that assumption may not hold. A later analysis found that TCR association rates varied across HLA loci, with DRB1 alleles showing the most associated TCRs and HLA-C alleles the fewest. Because counts were too low, under 20 rarely observed V segments, including chromosome 9 orphons, were left out of the earlier analysis of approximately 500 of the donors. According to a later analysis, most CMV-associated TCR beta chains appeared to be HLA-restricted, and the HLA associations seemed to be driven largely by CMV exposure. Because some donors lacked HLA typing at each locus, the association tests relied only on the typed subset. Compared with the 666-donor mean, donors in an Asian-associated ancestry cluster had fewer N-insertions in productive TCRs, according to a later genetic analysis. Only TCR beta chains were sequenced in this cohort, and the absence of alpha or paired-chain data limited detectable features. Compared with equally common non-associated chains, HLA-associated TCR beta chains in a later analysis were more clonally expanded and had lower generation probabilities.

In total, more than 500 healthy bone marrow donors made up the cohort. All cohort members were sampled while nominally healthy, although unrecorded immune exposures were likely present. The donor was CMV seropositive and was included in the group of some 290 seropositive cohort members. A peripheral blood sample was collected from each donor, and TCR beta sequencing was performed on peripheral blood mononuclear cells. Genomic DNA was extracted from the blood cell samples with the Qiagen DNeasy Blood Extraction Kit. The method behind the library was the immunoSEQ multiplex PCR assay. A mixture of 60 forward primers for TCR Vbeta segments and 13 reverse primers for TCR Jbeta segments was used in the multiplex PCR. The CDR3 region of rearranged TCR beta genes was amplified from genomic DNA with a multiplex PCR assay. The Illumina HiSeq System was used to sequence the amplified TCR beta libraries as 87-base-pair reads. Under the source paper's analysis protocol: A later analysis counted 65 million to 90 million unique TCR beta chains across the 650 to 800 repertoires, and around 9.9 million of these chains were shared by at least two donors. A nearest-neighbor algorithm error-corrected the raw reads and collapsed the reads into unique sequences, merging closely related sequences to remove PCR and sequencing errors. Alignment of CDR3 sequences to IMGT reference sequences was used to assign V, D and J gene segments. For a sequence to be retained, a match of at least six nucleotides to both a V gene segment and a J gene segment was required. Rearrangements were called productive when the CDR3 lacked stop codons and stayed in frame with V and J; all others were non-productive. Following IMGT convention, CDR3 was defined as the stretch from the second conserved V-encoded cysteine to the conserved J-encoded phenylalanine. In an earlier analysis of around 600 of the donors, sequences lacking an unambiguous match to a single V gene segment were excluded. An earlier analysis of 450 to 650 of the donors called V segments functional above 56.7% productive rearrangements and segregating when the between-donor standard deviation exceeded 5%. To diagnose cytomegalovirus status from the catalog of TCR beta chain sequences, a statistical classification framework was built. In a later analysis, V and J genes were assigned by comparing TCR nucleotide sequences against IMGT/GENE-DB human TR gene sequences. The TCRdist pipeline was used in a later analysis to assign CDR3 sequences and most-parsimonious VDJ recombination scenarios. In a later analysis, each TCR beta chain was defined by its CDR3 amino acid sequence together with its V-gene family, and reads without a unique V-gene family were excluded. To address suspected cross-contamination and a sequencing artifact, a later analysis removed 450 to 700 highly shared, low-generation-probability nucleotide sequences. A later analysis calculated a clonal expansion index for each public chain from normalized within-repertoire ranks of inferred template counts. Generation probabilities in a later analysis came from a VDJ recombination model fitted to out-of-frame rearrangements, and those results were checked against IGoR. A later analysis scored TCR-TCR, TCR-HLA and TCR-CMV co-occurrence with hypergeometric tests, applying a repertoire-size bias correction to TCR pairs. To estimate false discovery rates, a later analysis permuted the HLA or CMV assignments 20 times. A later analysis grouped co-occurring TCRs with DBSCAN, adding TCRdist sequence similarity when clustering within HLA-allele-positive subsets. Repertoires with fewer than 30,000 or more than 120,000 public chains were left out of co-occurrence clustering, as were four to six repertoires with anomalous nucleotide sharing. What TCRdb holds here is the immuneACCESS table cut down to in-frame rearrangements. Part of the clones is not present; checked against another copy, under half of the missing clones reflect an unresolved V gene, and the others are unexplained. From that table come the V and J calls and clone size; the DNA was used to work out D and trimming. Here the sample has more than 100,000 clones; under 10% occur a single time. Of the sample, approximately 7.5% is held by the ten largest clones.

The sample was PBMCs. The sequence was collected from a woman in her thirties or forties in good health and CMV-seropositive.

For the CDR3, the sequence is CASSLDRNTEAFF. The bases are TGTGCCAGCAGCCTCGACAGGAACACTGAAGCTTTCTTT. The chain is encoded by TRBV5-4 joined to TRBJ1-1, with a weak D call of TRBD1 (5 bases match). From its cysteine to its phenylalanine, the CDR3 spans 13 amino acids. The sequence is cut down to CDR3 DNA, 39 bases in frame from base 1. CDR1 SGHNT and CDR2 YYREEE were looked up in the germline V gene (reference sequence). Deletion took 4 bases off V and 1 base off J, with a span of 8 bases between the germline ends.